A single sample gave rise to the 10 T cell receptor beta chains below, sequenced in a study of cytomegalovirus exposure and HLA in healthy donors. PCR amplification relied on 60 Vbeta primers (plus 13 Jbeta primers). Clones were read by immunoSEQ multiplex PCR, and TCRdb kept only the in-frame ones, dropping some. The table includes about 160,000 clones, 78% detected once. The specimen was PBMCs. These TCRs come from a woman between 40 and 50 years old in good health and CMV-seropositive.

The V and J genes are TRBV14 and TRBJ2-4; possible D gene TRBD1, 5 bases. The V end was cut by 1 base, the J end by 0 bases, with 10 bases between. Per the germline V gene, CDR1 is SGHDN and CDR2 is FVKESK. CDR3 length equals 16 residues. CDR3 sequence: CASSQGDGAAKNIQYF. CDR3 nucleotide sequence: TGTGCCAGCAGCCAAGGGGATGGGGCAGCCAAAAACATTCAGTACTTC.

CDR3 nucleotides: TGTGCCTGGACCTGGGAGCCGGGAATCATGAACACTGAAGCTTTCTTT. This gives the protein CAWTWEPGIMNTEAFF. The chain is built from TRBV30 and TRBJ1-1; D not certain. There are 16 residues in the CDR3. Deletions cut 4 bases from V and 0 bases from J, with 18 bases between. Germline loops: CDR1 GTSNPN, CDR2 SVGIG (reference sequence).

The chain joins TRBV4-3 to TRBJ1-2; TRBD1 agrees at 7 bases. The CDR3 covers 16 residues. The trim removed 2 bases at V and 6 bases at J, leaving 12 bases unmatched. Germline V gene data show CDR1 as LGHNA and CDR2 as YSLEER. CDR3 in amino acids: CASSQKGGAGWNGYTF. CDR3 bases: TGCGCCAGCAGCCAAAAAGGGGGCGCGGGGTGGAATGGCTACACCTTC.

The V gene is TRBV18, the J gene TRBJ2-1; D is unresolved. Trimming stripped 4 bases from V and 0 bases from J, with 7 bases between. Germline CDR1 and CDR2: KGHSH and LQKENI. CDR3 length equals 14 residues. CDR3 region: CASSRGSSYNEQFF. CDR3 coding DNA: TGTGCCAGCTCACGCGGTAGCTCCTACAATGAGCAGTTCTTC. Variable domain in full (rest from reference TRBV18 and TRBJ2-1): NAGVMQNPRHLVRRRGQEARLRCSPMKGHSHVYWYRQLPEEGLKFMVYLQKENIIDESGMPKERFSAEFPKEGPSILRIQQVVRGDSAAYFCASSRGSSYNEQFFGPGTRLTVL.

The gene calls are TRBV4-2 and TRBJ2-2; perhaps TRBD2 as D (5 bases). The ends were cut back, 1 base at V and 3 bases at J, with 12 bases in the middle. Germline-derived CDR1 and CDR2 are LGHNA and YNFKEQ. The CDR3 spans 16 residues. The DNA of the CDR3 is TGTGCCAGCAGCCAAGCGTCAGGACTCGACACCGGGGAGCTGTTTTTT. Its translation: CASSQASGLDTGELFF.

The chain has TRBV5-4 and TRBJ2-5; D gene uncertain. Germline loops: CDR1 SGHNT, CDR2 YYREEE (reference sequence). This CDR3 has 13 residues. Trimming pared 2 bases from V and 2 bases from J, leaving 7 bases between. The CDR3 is CASSFPPQETQYF. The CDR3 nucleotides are TGTGCCAGCAGCTTTCCCCCTCAAGAGACCCAGTACTTC.

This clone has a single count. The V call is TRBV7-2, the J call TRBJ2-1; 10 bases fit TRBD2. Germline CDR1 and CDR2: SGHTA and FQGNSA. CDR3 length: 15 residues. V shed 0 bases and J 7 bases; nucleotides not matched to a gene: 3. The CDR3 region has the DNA TGTGCCAGCAGCTTAGCTGGGACTAGCGTAAATGAGCAGTTCTTC. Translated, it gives CASSLAGTSVNEQFF.

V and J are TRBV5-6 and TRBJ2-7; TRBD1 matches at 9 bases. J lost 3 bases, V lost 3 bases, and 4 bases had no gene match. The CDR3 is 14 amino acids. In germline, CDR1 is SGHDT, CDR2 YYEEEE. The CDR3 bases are TGTGCCAGCAGCTGGGTGGACAGGGGCTACGAGCAGTACTTC. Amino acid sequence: CASSWVDRGYEQYF.

The CDR3 here is CASSSRGAAPANYGYTF. The CDR3 DNA reads TGTGCCAGCAGTTCCAGGGGAGCGGCCCCGGCTAACTATGGCTACACCTTC. This chain joins TRBV28 and TRBJ1-2; D may be TRBD1 (6 bases). This CDR3 is built from 17 residues. V was clipped by 4 bases and J by 0 bases, with 18 bases between them. CDR1 and CDR2 from the germline V gene are MDHEN and SYDVKM.

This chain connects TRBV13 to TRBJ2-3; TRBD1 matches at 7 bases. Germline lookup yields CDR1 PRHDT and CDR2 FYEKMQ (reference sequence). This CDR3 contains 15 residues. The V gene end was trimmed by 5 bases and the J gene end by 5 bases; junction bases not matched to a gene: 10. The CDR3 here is CASSPGTEGGDTQYF. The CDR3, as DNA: TGTGCCAGCAGCCCCGGGACAGAAGGAGGAGATACGCAGTATTTT.